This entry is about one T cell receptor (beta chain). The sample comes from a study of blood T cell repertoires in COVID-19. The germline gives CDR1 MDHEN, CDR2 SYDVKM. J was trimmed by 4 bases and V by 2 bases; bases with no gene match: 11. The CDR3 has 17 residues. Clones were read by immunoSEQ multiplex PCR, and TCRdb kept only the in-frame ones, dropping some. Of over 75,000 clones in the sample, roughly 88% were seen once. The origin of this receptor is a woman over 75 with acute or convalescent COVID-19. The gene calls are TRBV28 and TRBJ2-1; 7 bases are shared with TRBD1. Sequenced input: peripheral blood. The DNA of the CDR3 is TGTGCCAGCAGTTTAAACCTCAGACAGGGCACATACAATGAGCAGTTCTTC. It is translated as CASSLNLRQGTYNEQFF. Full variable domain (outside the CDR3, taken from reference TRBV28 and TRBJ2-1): DVKVTQSSRYLVKRTGEKVFLECVQDMDHENMFWYRQDPGLGLRLIYFSYDVKMKEKGDIPEGYSVSREKKERFSLILESASTNQTSMYLCASSLNLRQGTYNEQFFGPGTRLTVL.